These T cell receptor beta chains were read from a single sample in a study of cytomegalovirus exposure and HLA in healthy donors. Clones were read by immunoSEQ multiplex PCR, and TCRdb kept only the in-frame ones, dropping some. The sample has about 78,000 clones; about 81% are singletons. Sequencing input: PBMCs. These receptors came from a woman aged 50 to 60 in good health and CMV-seronegative. The CDR3 runs from the conserved cysteine through the conserved F or W. A D gene is named only where the DNA matches it firmly. Not every row has a clone size; where given, it reads once, few, many or a size class.

clone_size	v_call	j_call	d_call	cdr3_nt	cdr3_aa
-	TRBV27	TRBJ1-1	TRBD1	TGTGCCAGCAGACAGGGGGGCATCGTAGACACTGAAGCTTTCTTT	CASRQGGIVDTEAFF
-	TRBV5-1	TRBJ2-1	TRBD2	TGCGCCAGCAGCTGGCCTCTAGCGGGGGCCAGGGATGAGCAGTTCTTC	CASSWPLAGARDEQFF
-	TRBV28	TRBJ1-5	-	TGTGCCAGCAGCTTACCTTTGGCGCAGGGTAGTCAGCCCCAGCATTTT	CASSLPLAQGSQPQHF
-	TRBV15	TRBJ2-5	TRBD1	TGTGCCACCAGCCTCCGACCGGACAGGCCAGGACCCCAGTACTTC	CATSLRPDRPGPQYF
-	TRBV6-6	TRBJ2-2	TRBD2	TGTGCCAGCAGATCGACTAGCCTCGGGGAGCTGTTTTTT	CASRSTSLGELFF
-	TRBV19	TRBJ1-2	-	TGTGCCACACAGGCGTTCTATGGCTACACCTTC	CATQAFYGYTF
-	TRBV7-3	TRBJ2-3	TRBD2	TGTGCCAGCAGCCTAGGACTAGCGGGGGGAACAGATACGCAGTATTTT	CASSLGLAGGTDTQYF
-	TRBV2	TRBJ2-5	TRBD1	TGTGCCAGCAGTGGCCGGTCCAGGGGGCTGTCGAACGAGAATCAAGAGACCCAGTACTTC	CASSGRSRGLSNENQETQYF
-	TRBV29-1	TRBJ2-3	TRBD1	TGCAGCGTTACGAGACAGGGGCTCCCCACAGATACGCAGTATTTT	CSVTRQGLPTDTQYF
-	TRBV19	TRBJ2-1	TRBD1	TGTGCCAGTAGTATCGGGACAGGGCTTAATGAGCAGTTCTTC	CASSIGTGLNEQFF
few	TRBV28	TRBJ2-1	TRBD2	TGTGCCAGCAGTTCCTACCGCCTGGCTAGCGGGAGAATAAATGAGCAGTTCTTC	CASSSYRLASGRINEQFF
-	TRBV11-3	TRBJ1-2	-	TGTGCCAGCAGCTTTCGGGTCCTTCACTATGGCTACACCTTC	CASSFRVLHYGYTF
-	TRBV6-1	TRBJ2-1	-	TGTGCCACCCACGACAGCTACAATGAGCAGTTCTTC	CATHDSYNEQFF
-	TRBV6-5	TRBJ2-3	-	TGTGCCAGCAGTTACGTAGCTCGAGATACGCAGTATTTT	CASSYVARDTQYF
-	TRBV11-2	TRBJ2-7	-	TGTGCCAGCAGCTTCCGGGACACTTACGAGCAGTACTTC	CASSFRDTYEQYF
-	TRBV5-8	TRBJ1-5	-	TGTGCCAGCAACAGAAACAATCAGCCCCAGCATTTT	CASNRNNQPQHF
-	TRBV27	TRBJ2-1	TRBD2	TGTGCCACCTGTGAGCTAGCGGGACCGCCCAATTACAATGAGCAGTTCTTC	CATCELAGPPNYNEQFF
-	TRBV6-7	TRBJ1-2	-	TGTGCCAGCAGTTACCGCCAGGGCTACACCTTC	CASSYRQGYTF
-	TRBV6-5	TRBJ1-5	-	TGTGCCAGCAGTTTGGCAGGGATGGGCAATCAGCCCCAGCATTTT	CASSLAGMGNQPQHF
-	TRBV4-1	TRBJ2-3	-	TGCGCCAGCAGCCAAGAAGAGCGGAGCACAGATACGCAGTATTTT	CASSQEERSTDTQYF
-	TRBV28	TRBJ2-7	TRBD2	TGTGCCAGCAGTAGCTTGGGACTAGCGGGAGATTACGAGCAGTACTTC	CASSSLGLAGDYEQYF
-	TRBV7-2	TRBJ2-5	-	TGTGCCAGCAGCTATACCCCTGACAGAAAAGGGACCCAGTACTTC	CASSYTPDRKGTQYF
-	TRBV6-5	TRBJ2-1	TRBD1	TGTGCCAGCAGTTCACACCGGGACAGGGTATACAATGAGCAGTTCTTC	CASSSHRDRVYNEQFF
once	TRBV6-4	TRBJ1-2	-	TGTGCCAGCAGTGACTCATCGGCAGGGACTACTCCCGGTGGCTACACCTTC	CASSDSSAGTTPGGYTF
-	TRBV7-3	TRBJ2-2	TRBD1	TGTGCCAGCAGCCCAGGGACAGGGATCCCCGGGGAGCTGTTTTTT	CASSPGTGIPGELFF
-	TRBV6-5	TRBJ2-7	TRBD2	TGTGCCAGCAGCTCCGGGACTAGCTTGTACGAGCAGTACTTC	CASSSGTSLYEQYF
-	TRBV10-3	TRBJ2-3	TRBD2	TGTGCCATCAGAGGACTAGAAGGCGGCACAGATACGCAGTATTTT	CAIRGLEGGTDTQYF
-	TRBV19	TRBJ1-1	-	TGTGCCAGTAGTATAGGGGAGTGGACTGAAGCTTTCTTT	CASSIGEWTEAFF
-	TRBV4-3	TRBJ2-3	TRBD2	TGCGCCAGCAGCCAAGACGCCCCTAGCGGGGTGATCACAGATACGCAGTATTTT	CASSQDAPSGVITDTQYF
once	TRBV5-6	TRBJ2-3	-	TGTGCCAGCAGCTTCGATGGGGGGATCACAGATACGCAGTATTTT	CASSFDGGITDTQYF
-	TRBV27	TRBJ2-3	-	TGTGCCAGCAGCTTCAGAAGCGGAGATACGCAGTATTTT	CASSFRSGDTQYF
-	TRBV7-9	TRBJ1-5	-	TGTGCCAGCAGCTTAGGCCCAGGGGCCCGGGGCAATCAGCCCCAGCATTTT	CASSLGPGARGNQPQHF
-	TRBV15	TRBJ1-1	-	TGTGCCACCAGCAGAGGTGTCCAGGTGAACACTGAAGCTTTCTTT	CATSRGVQVNTEAFF
once	TRBV4-1	TRBJ1-1	-	TGCGCCAGCAGCCAAGGCCGAAACCAGGGATCTGAAGCTTTCTTT	CASSQGRNQGSEAFF
-	TRBV5-1	TRBJ2-3	-	TGCGCCAGCAGCTTGGTGACTAGCACAGATACGCAGTATTTT	CASSLVTSTDTQYF
-	TRBV2	TRBJ2-3	TRBD2	TGTGCCAGCAATCTAGCGGGAGGGCAAGATACGCAGTATTTT	CASNLAGGQDTQYF
-	TRBV11-2	TRBJ1-1	-	TGTGCCAGCAGCTTAGACCCGAGTGCGAACACTGAAGCTTTCTTT	CASSLDPSANTEAFF
-	TRBV15	TRBJ2-3	TRBD2	TGTGCCACCCGGGGGACTAGCGGGATCCAGGGTCCCACAGATACGCAGTATTTT	CATRGTSGIQGPTDTQYF
-	TRBV25-1	TRBJ1-6	-	TGTGCCAGCAGTGGTGGTACTGAGTATTCACCCCTCCACTTT	CASSGGTEYSPLHF
few	TRBV5-6	TRBJ1-2	TRBD1	TGTGCCAGCAGCTTGGGAGGGACAGCGACTAACTATGGCTACACCTTC	CASSLGGTATNYGYTF
-	TRBV19	TRBJ1-6	TRBD1	TGTGCCAGTAGTATGATCCCGGGACAGAGCTCCTATAATTCACCCCTCCACTTT	CASSMIPGQSSYNSPLHF
-	TRBV27	TRBJ1-6	-	TGTGCCAGCAGTTTACAGGGGAATAATTCACCCCTCCACTTT	CASSLQGNNSPLHF
-	TRBV4-1	TRBJ1-2	-	TGCGCCAGCAGCCAAGATCCCGGGGGTACTAACTATGGCTACACCTTC	CASSQDPGGTNYGYTF
-	TRBV7-2	TRBJ2-5	TRBD2	TGTGCCAGCAGCGCCACCGGGACTAGCGTCCAAGAGACCCAGTACTTC	CASSATGTSVQETQYF
-	TRBV15	TRBJ1-1	-	TGTGCCACCAGTATCCGGGGAGAGGGCACTGAAGCTTTCTTT	CATSIRGEGTEAFF
-	TRBV10-3	TRBJ2-4	-	TGTGCCATCAGTGACGGGGTGATAGCCAAAAACATTCAGTACTTC	CAISDGVIAKNIQYF
-	TRBV5-1	TRBJ1-4	-	TGCGCCAGCAGCCAGACAGTGACCAATGAAAAACTGTTTTTT	CASSQTVTNEKLFF
-	TRBV27	TRBJ1-1	-	TGTGCCAGCAGTTTGCCGGGGGGGACTGAAGCTTTCTTT	CASSLPGGTEAFF
-	TRBV7-8	TRBJ2-3	TRBD1	TGTGCCAGCAGCCAGGGGACAGCTAAACTAGGCGATACGCAGTATTTT	CASSQGTAKLGDTQYF
-	TRBV4-1	TRBJ1-1	-	TGCGCCAGCAGCCAAGATGGGGGCGGCGTAACTGAAGCTTTCTTT	CASSQDGGGVTEAFF
-	TRBV7-9	TRBJ1-1	TRBD1	TGTGCCAGCAGCTTGGGGACAGCTAACACTGAAGCTTTCTTT	CASSLGTANTEAFF
-	TRBV28	TRBJ2-5	-	TGTGCCAGCAGTTTATACTCGGGGTTCCAAGAGACCCAGTACTTC	CASSLYSGFQETQYF
-	TRBV5-1	TRBJ1-4	-	TGCGCCAGCAGTTTAGTTGGACAGATTAATGAAAAACTGTTTTTT	CASSLVGQINEKLFF
-	TRBV28	TRBJ2-7	-	TGTGCCAGCAGTTTAGGGGCACGAAACGAGCAGTACTTC	CASSLGARNEQYF